Listed below are T cell receptor beta chains from one sample, sequenced in a study of blood T cell repertoires in COVID-19. The data were produced by immunoSEQ multiplex PCR, yet TCRdb's version contains in-frame clones alone and is incomplete. The repertoire consists of approximately 310,000 clones, with more than 75% occurring once and the leading ten covering 7.8%. The source material was peripheral blood. These receptors originate from a woman aged 45-65 years who had recovered from COVID-19. CDR3s include the opening cysteine and the closing phenylalanine or tryptophan. A D gene is named only where the DNA matches it firmly. Expanded clones are given a class, and other clones once, few, many or no size at all.

j_call	d_call	clone_size	v_call	cdr3_aa	cdr3_nt
TRBJ2-7	TRBD1	-	TRBV6-2/TRBV6-3	CASRYRDRDSTGQYF	TGTGCCAGCAGGTACCGGGACAGGGATTCTACGGGCCAGTACTTC
TRBJ1-1	-	-	TRBV27	CASSLFGGRSTEAFF	TGTGCCAGCAGTTTATTCGGGGGGCGGAGCACTGAAGCTTTCTTT
TRBJ2-1	-	few	TRBV7-8	CASSLSLAVVNEQFF	TGTGCCAGCAGCCTGAGCCTTGCGGTGGTCAATGAGCAGTTCTTC
TRBJ1-4	-	-	TRBV5-1	CASSLSLRNTNEKLFF	TGCGCCAGCAGCTTGAGCCTCAGGAACACTAATGAAAAACTGTTTTTT
TRBJ1-1	-	-	TRBV20-1	CSATGEIAFF	TGCAGTGCTACAGGGGAAATAGCTTTCTTT
TRBJ2-5	-	-	TRBV5-1	CASSLWGVPETQYF	TGCGCCAGCAGCTTGTGGGGGGTGCCGGAGACCCAGTACTTC
TRBJ1-1	-	-	TRBV20-1	CSAYGGRAFF	TGCAGTGCTTACGGCGGCCGGGCTTTCTTT
TRBJ2-3	TRBD2	-	TRBV7-2	CASSLTGGFDTQYF	TGTGCCAGCAGCTTGACGGGAGGGTTCGATACGCAGTATTTT
TRBJ1-1	-	-	TRBV5-4	CASSWGLSWGGNTEAFF	TGTGCCAGCAGTTGGGGACTCTCTTGGGGGGGGAACACTGAAGCTTTCTTT
TRBJ2-7	-	-	TRBV6-6	CASSMTDREQYF	TGTGCCAGCAGTATGACCGACAGGGAGCAGTACTTC
TRBJ1-1	-	-	TRBV24-1	CATSAGRNTEAFF	TGTGCCACCAGTGCTGGCAGGAACACTGAAGCTTTCTTT
TRBJ2-1	-	-	TRBV11-2	CASSLASATQFF	TGTGCCAGCAGCTTGGCTAGCGCAACGCAGTTCTTC
TRBJ2-1	-	-	TRBV7-9	CASSYTQQGTEQFF	TGTGCCAGCAGCTATACCCAACAGGGTACTGAGCAGTTCTTC
TRBJ1-2	TRBD1	once	TRBV29-1	CSGGSRTGEGYTF	TGCAGCGGTGGGAGTCGGACAGGGGAAGGCTACACCTTC
TRBJ2-3	TRBD1	-	TRBV5-1	CASSLTGAPTDTQYF	TGCGCCAGCAGCTTAACAGGGGCCCCCACAGATACGCAGTATTTT
TRBJ2-7	-	-	TRBV6-5	CASRRTIAGYEQYF	TGTGCCAGCAGGAGGACTATTGCCGGATACGAGCAGTACTTC
TRBJ2-1	TRBD2	-	TRBV11-2	CASSLRLAAHNEQFF	TGTGCCAGCAGCTTAAGGCTAGCGGCGCACAATGAGCAGTTCTTC
TRBJ2-1	TRBD2	-	TRBV19	CASSSLADYYNEQFF	TGTGCCAGTAGCTCCCTAGCGGACTATTACAATGAGCAGTTCTTC
TRBJ2-2	TRBD1	-	TRBV5-1	CASSVRDRESGELFF	TGCGCCAGCAGCGTCCGGGACAGGGAGTCCGGGGAGCTGTTTTTT
TRBJ1-6	TRBD1	few	TRBV9	CASTKAGGISPLHF	TGTGCCAGCACCAAAGCAGGGGGCATTTCACCCCTCCACTTT
TRBJ2-5	-	-	TRBV9	CASSVAETQYF	TGTGCCAGCAGCGTAGCGGAGACCCAGTACTTC
TRBJ2-7	-	once	TRBV7-9	CASSLIGSSYEQYF	TGTGCCAGCAGCTTAATCGGGAGCTCCTACGAGCAGTACTTC
TRBJ1-4	-	-	TRBV11-2	CASSLDRGNEKLFF	TGTGCCAGCAGCTTAGACAGGGGTAATGAAAAACTGTTTTTT
TRBJ1-2	TRBD1	few	TRBV7-2	CASSPGTGLWGYTF	TGTGCCAGCAGCCCCGGGACAGGGTTATGGGGCTACACCTTC
TRBJ1-4	-	-	TRBV5-6	CASSLQSSNEKLFF	TGTGCCAGCAGCTTACAGTCTTCTAATGAAAAACTGTTTTTT
TRBJ2-7	-	-	TRBV5-8	CASREGVEQYF	TGTGCCAGCAGAGAAGGAGTCGAGCAGTACTTC
TRBJ2-2	TRBD2	-	TRBV7-2	CASSLRASGVTGELFF	TGTGCCAGCAGCTTACGCGCTAGCGGGGTGACCGGGGAGCTGTTTTTT
TRBJ1-6	TRBD1	-	TRBV2	CASSGPGQGHSPLHF	TGTGCCAGCAGTGGACCGGGACAGGGACATTCACCCCTCCACTTT
TRBJ2-1	-	-	TRBV2	CASSGSSYNEQFF	TGTGCCAGCAGCGGGTCGTCCTACAATGAGCAGTTCTTC
TRBJ2-3	TRBD1	-	TRBV18	CASSRQGVTDTQYF	TGTGCCAGCTCACGCCAGGGGGTCACAGATACGCAGTATTTT
TRBJ2-1	TRBD2	-	TRBV28	CASSILAGGRSDEQFF	TGTGCCAGCAGCATACTAGCGGGGGGCCGGAGCGATGAGCAGTTCTTC
TRBJ2-5	-	once	TRBV28	CASSLFGQGLETQYF	TGTGCCAGCAGTTTATTTGGGCAGGGTCTTGAGACCCAGTACTTC
TRBJ2-1	-	-	TRBV9	CASSVATAGEQFF	TGTGCCAGCAGCGTAGCTACGGCAGGTGAGCAGTTCTTC
TRBJ1-5	TRBD1	-	TRBV5-1	CASSLGPQGGGSNQPQHF	TGCGCCAGCAGCTTGGGCCCACAGGGGGGAGGAAGCAATCAGCCCCAGCATTTT
TRBJ1-5	TRBD1	few	TRBV19	CASHPRGQGSNQPQHF	TGTGCCAGCCATCCCCGGGGACAGGGGAGCAATCAGCCCCAGCATTTT
TRBJ2-2	-	-	TRBV4-1	CASSHGVGGVRRELFF	TGCGCCAGCAGCCACGGGGTAGGGGGAGTACGCCGGGAGCTGTTTTTT
TRBJ2-7	-	-	TRBV30	CAWSRGLSRYEQYF	TGTGCCTGGAGTAGAGGGCTTAGTCGCTACGAGCAGTACTTC
TRBJ2-5	TRBD2	-	TRBV11-2	CASSSGLAVGGETQYF	TGTGCCAGCAGCTCGGGACTAGCCGTGGGGGGAGAGACCCAGTACTTC
TRBJ1-4	-	-	TRBV7-9	CASSLGRSNEKLFF	TGTGCCAGCAGCTTAGGCAGGTCCAATGAAAAACTGTTTTTT
TRBJ2-1	TRBD2	once	TRBV11-3	CASSFQASGGYNEQFF	TGTGCCAGCAGCTTTCAGGCTAGCGGGGGGTACAATGAGCAGTTCTTC
TRBJ1-4	-	-	TRBV7-9	CASSLGGRGFEKLFF	TGTGCCAGCAGCTTAGGGGGCAGGGGATTCGAAAAACTGTTTTTT
TRBJ2-7	-	once	TRBV4-1	CASSQQGTDEQYF	TGCGCCAGCAGCCAACAGGGCACTGACGAGCAGTACTTC
TRBJ2-3	TRBD1	-	TRBV30	CAWSLGQGLTDTQYF	TGTGCCTGGAGTTTGGGACAGGGGCTCACAGATACGCAGTATTTT
TRBJ2-1	TRBD2	-	TRBV7-3	CASSLSPSGNNEQFF	TGTGCCAGCAGCTTAAGTCCTAGCGGCAACAATGAGCAGTTCTTC
TRBJ2-7	-	-	TRBV2	CASAPVPYEQYF	TGTGCCAGCGCTCCGGTCCCCTACGAGCAGTACTTC
TRBJ2-1	TRBD2	-	TRBV7-8	CASSSWTSGSIADNEQFF	TGTGCCAGCAGCTCCTGGACTAGCGGGTCGATTGCGGACAATGAGCAGTTCTTC
TRBJ2-7	-	-	TRBV7-7	CASSLDRAYEQYF	TGTGCCAGCAGCTTAGACAGGGCCTACGAGCAGTACTTC
TRBJ2-6	-	-	TRBV6-2/TRBV6-3	CASSPVGGLTGSGANVLTF	TGTGCCAGCAGTCCCGTGGGAGGACTAACAGGCTCTGGGGCCAACGTCCTGACTTTC
TRBJ1-2	-	-	TRBV27	CASSFGGSPDYGYTF	TGTGCCAGCAGTTTTGGCGGAAGTCCAGACTATGGCTACACCTTC
TRBJ1-2	TRBD1	-	TRBV29-1	CSGHRGGYGYTF	TGCAGCGGGCACAGGGGGGGCTATGGCTACACCTTC